This T cell receptor beta chain was found in a study of cytotoxic CD8 clonotypes in ibrutinib-treated CLL. Deletions cut 6 bases from V and 1 base from J, with 9 bases between. CDR1 SNHLY and CDR2 FYNNEI come from the germline V gene. This CDR3 spans 13 amino acids. Sequenced by immunoSEQ multiplex PCR; TCRdb stores in-frame clones only, minus some. The sample lists approximately 190,000 clones; roughly 73% were seen once. The V call is TRBV2, the J call TRBJ2-5; the D gene is possibly TRBD2 (6 bases). The receptor comes from a human donor with chronic lymphocytic leukemia. Here the sequenced sample was PBMCs, taken after 12 months of ibrutinib treatment. CDR3 coding DNA: TGTGCCAGCAGGGCGGGGCGCCAAGAGACCCAGTACTTC. Its protein is CASRAGRQETQYF.